This T cell receptor beta chain was documented in a study of Graves' ophthalmopathy and Graves' hyperthyroidism listed by TCRdb under 2018. Regarding the complete study: Peripheral blood was collected before any treatment was given, at the time of initial diagnosis. To tell Graves' ophthalmopathy apart from Graves' hyperthyroidism, and to predict which patients would progress to ophthalmopathy, the study relied on TCR beta repertoire signatures. In total, 135 blood samples were TCR-sequenced: approximately 42 ophthalmopathy, around 75 hyperthyroidism and some 17 hyperthyroidism-to-ophthalmopathy patients. To explore V-J signatures that distinguish ophthalmopathy from hyperthyroidism, a discovery set of around 100 patients was enrolled, made up of some 41 with ophthalmopathy and some 56 with stable hyperthyroidism. The independent validation cohort included under 20 hyperthyroidism patients plus 17 patients who later progressed from hyperthyroidism to ophthalmopathy. In roughly 6 hyperthyroidism patients, T-cell repertoires of thyroid tissue and blood were compared. Following sample collection, hyperthyroidism patients were given methimazole at a starting dose of 30 mg daily, and ophthalmopathy patients were given high-dose intravenous methylprednisolone. Here is what the overall study found, with its caveats: Ophthalmopathy was separated from stable hyperthyroidism by the 13-signature model with roughly 88% sensitivity and about 81% specificity in cross-validation and with 80%/75% in the test set. Most of the expanded thyroid clonotypes with a frequency above 0.001 were also detected in blood, and it was suggested that the thyroid immune response may be reflected by blood repertoires. In validation, the model predicted ophthalmopathy progression with roughly 68% sensitivity and 72% to 80% specificity; roughly eleven predicted patients were CT-confirmed with GO in a median of around 6 months. Sample size was not predetermined statistically, and investigators were not blinded to group allocation.

This clonotype was observed many times. No antigen is known for it. Base-call qualities are not available, and no considerably larger clone is one nucleotide away. TCR beta CDR3 regions were amplified from RNA transcripts for repertoire sequencing. The first round was an RT-PCR using HTBI primers with the Qiagen OneStep RT-PCR kit, and this first round was followed by a second-round multiplex PCR, then size selection and purification. Libraries were sequenced paired-end with 100 bp reads on an Illumina HiSeq2000. As for the authors' bioinformatics: SOAPnuke was used for read processing, and reads with adapters, uncalled bases, a mean Phred below 15, or no exact constant-primer or identifier match were discarded. COPE v1.2.5 was used to merge the high-quality paired reads. Clonotypes were defined as unique nucleotide sequences and were aligned to IMGT TRB V, D and J references using MiTCR v1.1. The analysis was limited to V-J combinations with a frequency above 0.0001, which together covered around 99% of the repertoires. For each V-J combination, a TCR clonal expansion and chaos score was defined as the ratio of F50 clonal expansion to chaos observed in the TCRdist matrix. Features were reduced by Welch's t-statistics and random forest to around 14 V-J combinations, which fed a naive Bayes classifier. Thyroid-blood repertoire similarity was quantified with the Morisita-Horn index. Using fastp at Q25 and MiXCR, TCRdb reprocessed the public reads and kept productive beta chains. Identical CDR3 proteins give one entry, which carries the most common genes and DNA. These V and J calls are TCRdb output, not the study's own analysis. This sample lists about 740,000 distinct CDR3 sequences; 40% were detected once. The ten largest clones capture roughly 46% of the sample.

Patients with ophthalmopathy had moderately to severely active disease, with a Clinical Activity Score of 3 or more, a NOSPECS grade of 4 or more, and a disease duration of less than 3 months. Patients with other autoimmune diseases, uncontrolled infections, pregnancy or lactation were excluded from the study. Clinical symptoms, serum thyroxine, TRAb, thyroid ultrasound and orbital computed tomography formed the basis of the diagnosis. PBMCs were isolated from about 9.2 ml of fresh peripheral blood by Ficoll-Paque density gradient centrifugation. Total RNA was extracted using Trizol reagent, and RNA quality was checked on an Agilent 2100 Bioanalyzer. Sequenced: peripheral blood. The receptor was isolated from an adult man with Graves' ophthalmopathy.

CDR3 reads: CASSGGGQGTYGYTF. The DNA reads TGTGCCAGCAGCGGTGGGGGACAGGGGACCTATGGCTACACCTTC. In this chain, TRBV9 is recombined with TRBJ1-2; the central 10 bases match TRBD1. Taken from the germline V gene, the CDR1 and CDR2 loops are SGDLS and YYNGEE. The CDR3 runs 15 residues from the cysteine to the phenylalanine. The sequence is cut down to CDR3 DNA, 45 bases in frame from base 1. The germline V end is reduced by 3 bases and the J end by 4 bases; junction bases left unmatched: 6.